What follows is one TCR beta chain and its context. This clone's antigen is unknown. No much larger clone exists at a distance of one base, and base qualities are not known. The library was generated by the immunoSEQ multiplex PCR assay. The clones in this table, taken by TCRdb from immuneACCESS, are in-frame only. Not every clone is retained; where verified, under half of the shortfall comes from an unresolved V gene, and the cause of the rest is unknown. This sample is represented by around 53,000 clones; roughly 87% of them were singletons. The ten largest account for around 15% of the sample. The data belong to a study of control samples from healthy donors and cancer patients (dated by TCRdb to between 2020 and 2021). The CDR3 runs 15 residues from the cysteine to the phenylalanine. Only the CDR3 DNA stays, 45 bases, in frame from base 1. From the germline V gene, CDR1 is SGHAT and CDR2 is FQNNGV. The V end gives up 4 bases and the J end 4 bases, leaving 9 bases in the junction not matched to a gene.

The V gene is TRBV11-2 and the J gene is TRBJ1-1; 7 central bases correspond to TRBD1. The sequence derives from a man aged 55 to 70 with head and neck cancer. The sample comprised PBMCs. The sequenced DNA: TGTGCCAGCAGCTCGTTGACAGGGCAGTTCACTGAAGCTTTCTTT. It encodes CASSSLTGQFTEAFF.